These 8 T cell receptor beta chains came from one sample sequenced in a study of cytomegalovirus exposure and HLA in healthy donors. A multiplex PCR was run with 60 Vbeta primers and 13 Jbeta primers. TCRdb's copy holds only in-frame clones and misses some; the assay was immunoSEQ multiplex PCR. The sample comprises about 190,000 clones, 85% to 90% of which are singletons, and 1% to 1.5% rests with the top ten. Material: PBMCs. These receptor sequences come from a man under 40 in good health and CMV-seronegative.

This chain joins TRBV14 and TRBJ1-2; TRBD1 matches 8 bases. V shed 0 bases, J shed 0 bases, and the junction held 9 bases outside the gene matches. The CDR3 totals 18 residues. Per the germline V gene, CDR1 is SGHDN and CDR2 is FVKESK. CDR3 nucleotide sequence: TGTGCCAGCAGCCAAGAATGGGACAGGACCTCTACTAACTATGGCTACACCTTC. Its translation is CASSQEWDRTSTNYGYTF.

This clone was seen a few times. The genes are TRBV25-1 and TRBJ1-2; 12 bases map to TRBD1. Germline V gives CDR1 MGHDK, CDR2 SYGVNS. Unmatched junction bases numbered 8, after V lost 5 bases and J lost 4 bases. This CDR3 spans 16 amino acids. DNA of the CDR3: TGTGCCAGCAGTACCAGGGGGACAGGGGGCTTCTATGGCTACACCTTC. Translating gives CASSTRGTGGFYGYTF.

The CDR3 spells CASSLVLRRWGRGNTEAFF. CDR3 DNA: TGTGCCAGCAGCTTAGTATTGCGTCGGTGGGGGAGGGGGAACACTGAAGCTTTCTTT. J is TRBJ1-1 and V is TRBV7-2, with a weak D call TRBD1 (5 bases). From germline, CDR1 is SGHTA and CDR2 FQGNSA. The CDR3 has 19 amino acids. The V gene lost 1 base and the J gene lost 1 base, with 22 bases spanning the gap.

The chain recombines TRBV6-4 with TRBJ1-2; TRBD1 aligns across 8 bases. Trimming took 7 bases from V and 4 from J; bases not matched to a gene: 11. The CDR3 loop spans 15 amino acids. The germline gives CDR1 MRHNA, CDR2 SNTAGT. CDR3 residues: CASKPGQGEAYGYTF. CDR3 in DNA: TGTGCCAGCAAACCAGGACAGGGCGAGGCCTATGGCTACACCTTC.

The V call is TRBV5-5, the J call TRBJ1-4, with 7 bases aligning to TRBD1. J lost 0 bases, V lost 4 bases, and 6 bases had no gene match. Germline V CDR1 and CDR2: SGHKS, YYEKEE (reference sequence). The CDR3 contains 16 residues. The CDR3 DNA reads TGTGCCAGCAGCCGCGGGACAGCCGCAACTAATGAAAAACTGTTTTTT. Amino acid sequence: CASSRGTAATNEKLFF.

This chain joins TRBV18 and TRBJ1-1; 7 bases agree with TRBD1. Germline CDR1 KGHSH, CDR2 LQKENI. V was pared by 3 bases and J by 1 base, with 2 bases of the junction left unmatched. This CDR3 contains 14 residues. Written as DNA, the CDR3 is TGTGCCAGCTCACCTCAGGGGGGGAACACTGAAGCTTTCTTT. This translates into CASSPQGGNTEAFF.

The chain couples TRBV5-5 to TRBJ2-1, with 9 bases that match TRBD2. Germline CDR1 is SGHKS and CDR2 is YYEKEE (reference sequence). The CDR3 has 16 amino acids. Germline trimming cut 6 bases from V and 1 base from J; bases unmatched to any gene: 8. The CDR3 loop reads CASKTAAGGSYNEQFF. CDR3 DNA: TGTGCCAGCAAGACCGCAGCGGGAGGTTCCTACAATGAGCAGTTCTTC.

V is TRBV14 and J is TRBJ2-3; D is possibly TRBD1 (6 bases). Germline values: CDR1 SGHDN, CDR2 FVKESK. This CDR3 spans 17 amino acids. V was trimmed by 2 bases and J by 1 base, leaving 16 bases between them. The CDR3 protein is CASSQPWTAWGTDTQYF. CDR3 nucleotide sequence: TGTGCCAGCAGCCAACCGTGGACAGCCTGGGGCACAGATACGCAGTATTTT.